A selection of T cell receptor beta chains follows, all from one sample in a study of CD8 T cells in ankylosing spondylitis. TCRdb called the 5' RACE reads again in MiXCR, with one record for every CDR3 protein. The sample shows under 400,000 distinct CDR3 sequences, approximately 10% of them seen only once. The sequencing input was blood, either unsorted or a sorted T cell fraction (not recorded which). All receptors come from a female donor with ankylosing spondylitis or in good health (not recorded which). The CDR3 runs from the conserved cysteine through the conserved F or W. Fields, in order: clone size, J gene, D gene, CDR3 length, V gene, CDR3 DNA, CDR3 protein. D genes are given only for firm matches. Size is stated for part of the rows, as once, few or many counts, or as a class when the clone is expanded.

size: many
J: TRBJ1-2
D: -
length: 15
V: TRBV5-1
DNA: TGCGCCAGCAGCTTGGGGAAGGGACCAGGCTATGGCTACACCTTC
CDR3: CASSLGKGPGYGYTF

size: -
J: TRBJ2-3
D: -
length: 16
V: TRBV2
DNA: TGTGCCAGCAGCAAACACGCGGGGACGAGCACAGATACGCAGTATTTT
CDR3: CASSKHAGTSTDTQYF

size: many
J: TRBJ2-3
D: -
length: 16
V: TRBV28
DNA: TGTGCCAGCAGTTTTGGATACGGTAGACTCACAGATACGCAGTATTTT
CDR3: CASSFGYGRLTDTQYF

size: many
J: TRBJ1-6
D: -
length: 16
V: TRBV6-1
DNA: TGTGCCAGCAGTGGCCCCCGTGGCAGGGCGAATTCACCCCTCCACTTT
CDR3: CASSGPRGRANSPLHF

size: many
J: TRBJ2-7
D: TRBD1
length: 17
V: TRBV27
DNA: TGTGCCAGCAGTCCCGTCCGACAGGGCGCCAATTCCTACGAGCAGTACTTC
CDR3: CASSPVRQGANSYEQYF

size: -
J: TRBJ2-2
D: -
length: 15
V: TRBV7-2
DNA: TGTGCCAGCAGCTTAGCCAGCGGCGGCACCGGGGAGCTGTTTTTT
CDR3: CASSLASGGTGELFF

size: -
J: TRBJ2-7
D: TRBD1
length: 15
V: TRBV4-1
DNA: TGCGCCAGTAGTGGTGCGGACAGGGGGTCCGGGGAGCAGTACTTC
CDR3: CASSGADRGSGEQYF

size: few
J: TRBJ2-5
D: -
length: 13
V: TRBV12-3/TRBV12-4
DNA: TGTGCCAGCACCATGGGTGGCGGAGAGACCCAGTACTTC
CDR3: CASTMGGGETQYF

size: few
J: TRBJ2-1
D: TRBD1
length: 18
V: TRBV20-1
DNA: TGCAGTGTTCTTAGACGGGACAGGGTCGTGGGGGCCTACAATGAGCAGTTCTTC
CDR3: CSVLRRDRVVGAYNEQFF

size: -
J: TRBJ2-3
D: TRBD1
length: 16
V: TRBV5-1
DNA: TGCGCCAGCAGCCCCCAGGGACAGGGGAGGGGAGATACGCAGTATTTT
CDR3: CASSPQGQGRGDTQYF

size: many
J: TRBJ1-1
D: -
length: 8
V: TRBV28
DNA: TGTGCCAGCGGTTGGGCTTTCTTT
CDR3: CASGWAFF

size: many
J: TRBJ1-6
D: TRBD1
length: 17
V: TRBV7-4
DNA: TGTGCCAGCACCCTGGACAGGAGCTGCTCCTATAATTCACCCCTCCACTTT
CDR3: CASTLDRSCSYNSPLHF

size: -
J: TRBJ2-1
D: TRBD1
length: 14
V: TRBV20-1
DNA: TGCAGTGCTAGCGCAATCCCGGGACAGGGTGTGCAGTTCTTC
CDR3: CSASAIPGQGVQFF

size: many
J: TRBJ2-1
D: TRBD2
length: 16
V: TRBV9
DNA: TGTGCCAGCAGCGATACGGGACTAGCGGCATACAATGAGCAGTTCTTC
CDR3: CASSDTGLAAYNEQFF

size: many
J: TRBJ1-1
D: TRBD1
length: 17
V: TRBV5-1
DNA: TGCGCCAGCAGCCCCCTTCGGCAGGGGGCGACGAACACTGAAGCTTTCTTT
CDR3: CASSPLRQGATNTEAFF

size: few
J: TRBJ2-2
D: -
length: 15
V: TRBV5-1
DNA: TGCGCCAGCAGACCACACCGGGGGTTGGACGGGGAGCTGTTTTTT
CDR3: CASRPHRGLDGELFF

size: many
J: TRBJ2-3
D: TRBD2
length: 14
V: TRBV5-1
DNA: TGCGCCAGCAGCTCGGGAGGGCCCGGAGATACGCAGTATTTT
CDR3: CASSSGGPGDTQYF

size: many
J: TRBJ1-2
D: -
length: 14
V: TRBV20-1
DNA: TGCAGTGCTAGAGACCCGCGGGGGGAATATGGCTACACCTTC
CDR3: CSARDPRGEYGYTF

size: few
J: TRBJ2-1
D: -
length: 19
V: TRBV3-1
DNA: TGTGCCAGCAGCCAAGTGGCCTCCCCGGGGAGGCGCTCCTACAATGAGCAGTTCTTC
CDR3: CASSQVASPGRRSYNEQFF

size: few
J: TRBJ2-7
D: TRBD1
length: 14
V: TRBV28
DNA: TGTGCCGGCGCAAGGACAGGGGGCTCCTACGAGCAGTACTTC
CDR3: CAGARTGGSYEQYF

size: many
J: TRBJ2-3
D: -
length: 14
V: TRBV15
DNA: TGTGCCACCAGCAGAGATATAGGAAGGGATACGCAGTATTTT
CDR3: CATSRDIGRDTQYF

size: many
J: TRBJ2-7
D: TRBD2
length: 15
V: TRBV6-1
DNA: TGTGCCAGCAGCCTAACTAGCGGGAGGGTCTCCGAGCAGTACTTC
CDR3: CASSLTSGRVSEQYF

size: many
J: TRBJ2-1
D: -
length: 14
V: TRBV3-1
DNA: TGTGCCAGCAGCCCCTTACCGACCTACAATGAGCAGTTCTTC
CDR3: CASSPLPTYNEQFF

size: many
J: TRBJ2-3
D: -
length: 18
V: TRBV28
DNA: TGTGCCAGCAGTTTAGGTGTAATTGGCGGAGAGAACACAGATACGCAGTATTTT
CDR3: CASSLGVIGGENTDTQYF

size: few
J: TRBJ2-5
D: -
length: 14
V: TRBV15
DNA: TGTGCCACCAGCGTTAGCTTTAGGCAAGAGACCCAGTACTTC
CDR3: CATSVSFRQETQYF

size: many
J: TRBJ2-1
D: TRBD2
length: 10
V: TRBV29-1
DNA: TGCAGCGTCGGGGGGGGAGAGCAGTTCTTC
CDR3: CSVGGGEQFF

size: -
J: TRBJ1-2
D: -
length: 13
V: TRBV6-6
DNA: TGTGCCAGCAGTACCTGGACAGCGGATGGCTACACCTTC
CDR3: CASSTWTADGYTF

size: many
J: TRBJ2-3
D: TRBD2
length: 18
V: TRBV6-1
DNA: TGTGCCAGCACTCTTCGGACTAGCGGGGGGGCAGGCACAGATACGCAGTATTTT
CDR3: CASTLRTSGGAGTDTQYF

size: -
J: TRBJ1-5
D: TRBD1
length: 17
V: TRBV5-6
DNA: TGTGCCAGCAGCCCGACTGGACAGGGCGGGCACAATCAGCCCCAGCATTTT
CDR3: CASSPTGQGGHNQPQHF

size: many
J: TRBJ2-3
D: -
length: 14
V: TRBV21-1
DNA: TGTGCCAGCAGCAAAGTGGTATTCGGGGATACGCAGTATTTT
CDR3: CASSKVVFGDTQYF

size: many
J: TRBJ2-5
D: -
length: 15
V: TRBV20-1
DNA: TGCAGTGCTAGAGATATCAGGAGAAACCAAGAGACCCAGTACTTC
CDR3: CSARDIRRNQETQYF

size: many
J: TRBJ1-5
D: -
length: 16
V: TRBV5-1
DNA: TGCGCCAGCAGCTTGGAACCGCCTATCGGCAATCAGCCCCAGCATTTT
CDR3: CASSLEPPIGNQPQHF

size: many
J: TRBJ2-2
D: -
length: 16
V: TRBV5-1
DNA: TGCGCCAGCAGCACACAGGTCCCATCGAACACCGGGGAGCTGTTTTTT
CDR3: CASSTQVPSNTGELFF

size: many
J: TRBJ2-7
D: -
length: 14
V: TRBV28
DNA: TGTGCCAGCAGTTTAACAGAGACCCCCTACGAGCAGTACTTC
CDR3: CASSLTETPYEQYF

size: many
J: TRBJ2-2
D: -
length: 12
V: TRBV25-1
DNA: TGTGCCTCGTGGGGCGGCACCGGGGAGCTGTTTTTT
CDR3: CASWGGTGELFF

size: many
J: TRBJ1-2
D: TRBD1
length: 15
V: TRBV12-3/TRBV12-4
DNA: TGTGCCAGCAGCTGGTGGGCACAGGGGCACTATGGCTACACCTTC
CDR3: CASSWWAQGHYGYTF

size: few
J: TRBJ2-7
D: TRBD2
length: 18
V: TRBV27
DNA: TGTGCCAGCAGTTTATCAGCTGGACTAGCGGGGGCAGCCTACGAGCAGTACTTC
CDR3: CASSLSAGLAGAAYEQYF

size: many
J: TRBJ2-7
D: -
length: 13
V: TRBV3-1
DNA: TGTGCCAGCAGCGGGCAGGATACCTACGAGCAGTACTTC
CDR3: CASSGQDTYEQYF

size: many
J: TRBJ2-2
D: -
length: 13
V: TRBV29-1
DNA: TGCAGCGTTGCGTCCTCGGGCACCGGGGAGCTGTTTTTT
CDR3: CSVASSGTGELFF

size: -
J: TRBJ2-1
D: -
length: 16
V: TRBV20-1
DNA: TGCAGTGCTACAACCTCGACGGGGAGCTCCTACAATGAGCAGTTCTTC
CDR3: CSATTSTGSSYNEQFF

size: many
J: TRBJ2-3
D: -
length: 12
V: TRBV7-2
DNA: TGTGCCAGCAGCCCCCTCAAGGATACGCAGTATTTT
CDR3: CASSPLKDTQYF

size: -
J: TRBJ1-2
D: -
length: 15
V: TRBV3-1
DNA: TGTGCCAGCAGCCAATTTAGAGAGTCCTCGGGAGGCTACACCTTC
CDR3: CASSQFRESSGGYTF